This TCR beta chain was captured in a study of T-cell reconstitution after alpha-beta-depleted transplantation in children. The CDR3 runs to 14 residues. Germline V lookup: CDR1 SGHVS, CDR2 FNYEAQ. Trimming removed 5 bases from V and 4 bases from J; junction bases left unmatched: 8. This clonotype was seen ten or more times. Unique molecular identifiers were incorporated during preparation of the TCRbeta library. TCRdb called the PCR reads again in MiXCR, with one record for every CDR3 protein. The sample lists a few hundred thousand distinct CDR3 sequences; 10% were seen once. The receptor comes from a human donor who donated a stem cell graft to a child with acute lymphoblastic leukemia. Sequenced here: PBMCs from the stem cell graft donor, sampled from the stem cell graft. This sequence joins TRBV7-6 and TRBJ2-7, with 7 bases matching TRBD1. CDR3 region: CASSTRDSLYEQYF. CDR3 DNA sequence: TGTGCCAGCAGCACAAGGGACAGCCTTTACGAGCAGTACTTC.